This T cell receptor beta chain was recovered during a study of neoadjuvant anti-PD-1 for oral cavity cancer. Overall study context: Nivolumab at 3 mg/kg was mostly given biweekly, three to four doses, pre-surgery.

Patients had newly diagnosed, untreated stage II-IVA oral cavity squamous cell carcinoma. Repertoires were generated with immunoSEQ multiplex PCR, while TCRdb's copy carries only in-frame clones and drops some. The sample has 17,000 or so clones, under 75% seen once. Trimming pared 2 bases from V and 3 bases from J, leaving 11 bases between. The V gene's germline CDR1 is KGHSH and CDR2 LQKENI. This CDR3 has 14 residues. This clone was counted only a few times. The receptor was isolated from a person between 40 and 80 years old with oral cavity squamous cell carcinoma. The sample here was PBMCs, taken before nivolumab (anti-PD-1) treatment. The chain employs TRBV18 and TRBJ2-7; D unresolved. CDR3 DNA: TGTGCCAGCTCACCAAGTGCGGCTTTCTACGAGCAGTACTTC. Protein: CASSPSAAFYEQYF.